The T cell receptor (beta chain) described here comes from a study of blood T cell repertoires in COVID-19. Study in general: PBMCs, B-cell-depleted T cells, or T cells were the source of the cDNA or gDNA that made up the material.

The repertoire was sequenced with immunoSEQ multiplex PCR; TCRdb's copy has only in-frame clones and lacks some. The table has about 74,000 clones, around 88% seen once; the top ten hold less than 2%. CDR1 and CDR2 from the germline V gene are SGHRS and YFSETQ. V lost 2 bases to trimming and J lost 0 bases, with 11 bases between them. The CDR3 consists of 15 residues. The chain recombines TRBV5-1 with TRBJ1-1, with TRBD1 as a possible D gene (5 bases). The clonotype comes from a woman of 80 years or more with active or convalescent COVID-19. Input material: peripheral blood. The chain's CDR3 is CASSFGDRMNTEAFF. In DNA, the CDR3 is TGCGCCAGCAGCTTCGGAGACAGAATGAACACTGAAGCTTTCTTT. The entire variable domain, with the rest obtained from reference TRBV5-1 and TRBJ1-1, is as follows: KAGVTQTPRYLIKTRGQQVTLSCSPISGHRSVSWYQQTPGQGLQFLFEYFSETQRNKGNFPGRFSGRQFSNSRSEMNVSTLELGDSALYLCASSFGDRMNTEAFFGQGTRLTVV.